The rows below give T cell receptor beta chains drawn from one sample of a study of T cells in Graves' hyperthyroidism and ophthalmopathy. TCRdb fed the multiplex PCR reads into MiXCR, producing one record per CDR3 protein. The top ten hold around four fifths of the sample, which has a few hundred thousand distinct CDR3 sequences, around 25% seen once. The sequencing sample was made of blood. The origin of the receptors is a middle-aged man with Graves' hyperthyroidism. Each CDR3 is given with its conserved first and last residue. D genes are given only for firm matches. Only part of the rows carry a size: once, few, many, or a class if the clone is expanded.

cdr3_length: 17
clone_size: many
d_call: TRBD2
j_call: TRBJ2-1
v_call: TRBV7-9
cdr3_nt: TGTGCCAGCAGCTTAAACGGAGCGGGAGGTCTCTACAATGAGCAGTTCTTC
cdr3_aa: CASSLNGAGGLYNEQFF

cdr3_length: 14
clone_size: many
d_call: TRBD2
j_call: TRBJ2-7
v_call: TRBV15
cdr3_nt: TGTGCCACCAGCAGAGGGACTAGCGGCTACGAGCAGTACTTC
cdr3_aa: CATSRGTSGYEQYF

cdr3_length: 17
clone_size: .
d_call: TRBD1
j_call: TRBJ1-1
v_call: TRBV18
cdr3_nt: TGTGCCAGCTCACCAGAGCGCGGACAGGGGACGAACACTGAAGCTTTCTTT
cdr3_aa: CASSPERGQGTNTEAFF

cdr3_length: 18
clone_size: once
d_call: .
j_call: TRBJ1-6
v_call: TRBV20-1
cdr3_nt: TGCAGTGCTAGAGATTCGGGCAGGGGACGAGGGGTAAATTCACCCCTCCACTTT
cdr3_aa: CSARDSGRGRGVNSPLHF

cdr3_length: 16
clone_size: few
d_call: .
j_call: TRBJ1-1
v_call: TRBV20-1
cdr3_nt: TGCAGTGCTACCGGTCGGGCAGGCGGCATGAACACTGAAGCTTTCTTT
cdr3_aa: CSATGRAGGMNTEAFF

cdr3_length: 14
clone_size: .
d_call: .
j_call: TRBJ1-1
v_call: TRBV6-1
cdr3_nt: TGTGCCAGCAGTGAGCCCGGGAGGAACACTGAAGCTTTCTTT
cdr3_aa: CASSEPGRNTEAFF

cdr3_length: 19
clone_size: .
d_call: TRBD1
j_call: TRBJ1-3
v_call: TRBV6-6
cdr3_nt: TGTGCCAGCAGTTACTCAAAACCCTGGGACAGGGGTCGTGGAAACACCATATATTTT
cdr3_aa: CASSYSKPWDRGRGNTIYF

cdr3_length: 14
clone_size: many
d_call: .
j_call: TRBJ2-3
v_call: TRBV27
cdr3_nt: TGTGCCAGCAGTTTATTTGGGAGAACAGATACGCAGTATTTT
cdr3_aa: CASSLFGRTDTQYF

cdr3_length: 16
clone_size: .
d_call: TRBD2
j_call: TRBJ2-7
v_call: TRBV7-2
cdr3_nt: TGTGCCAGCAGCTTGGCCAGGACTAGCGGGAGATACGAGCAGTACTTC
cdr3_aa: CASSLARTSGRYEQYF

cdr3_length: 15
clone_size: many
d_call: TRBD2
j_call: TRBJ2-1
v_call: TRBV5-1
cdr3_nt: TGTGCCAGCAGCTTAGGCCTAGCGGGGTACAATGAGCAGTTCTTC
cdr3_aa: CASSLGLAGYNEQFF

cdr3_length: 14
clone_size: .
d_call: TRBD2
j_call: TRBJ2-7
v_call: TRBV6-2/TRBV6-3
cdr3_nt: TGTGCCAGCAGACCGGGAGGCCAGGTTAGGGAGCAGTACTTC
cdr3_aa: CASRPGGQVREQYF

cdr3_length: 15
clone_size: few
d_call: .
j_call: TRBJ2-1
v_call: TRBV6-5
cdr3_nt: TGTGCCAGCAGTTACTCTGGGGACTCCGTTGTGGAGCAGTTCTTC
cdr3_aa: CASSYSGDSVVEQFF

cdr3_length: 14
clone_size: .
d_call: TRBD1
j_call: TRBJ1-4
v_call: TRBV7-8
cdr3_nt: TGTGCCAGCAGCTACGACAGGGAGGACGAAAAACTGTTTTTT
cdr3_aa: CASSYDREDEKLFF

cdr3_length: 16
clone_size: few
d_call: .
j_call: TRBJ1-5
v_call: TRBV28
cdr3_nt: TGTGCCAGCAGCTTCCCCGGCAGGGGTAGCAATCAGCCCCAGCATTTT
cdr3_aa: CASSFPGRGSNQPQHF